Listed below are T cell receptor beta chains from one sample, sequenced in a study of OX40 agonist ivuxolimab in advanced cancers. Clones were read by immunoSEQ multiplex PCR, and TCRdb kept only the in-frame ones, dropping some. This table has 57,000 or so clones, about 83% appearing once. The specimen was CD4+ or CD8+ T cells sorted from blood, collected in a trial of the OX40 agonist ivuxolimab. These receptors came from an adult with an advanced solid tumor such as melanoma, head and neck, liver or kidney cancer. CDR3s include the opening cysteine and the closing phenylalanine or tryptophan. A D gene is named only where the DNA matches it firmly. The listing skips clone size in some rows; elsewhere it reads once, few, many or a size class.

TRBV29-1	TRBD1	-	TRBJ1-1	TGCAGCGGTTTACAGGGGAGAAACACTGAAGCTTTCTTT	CSGLQGRNTEAFF
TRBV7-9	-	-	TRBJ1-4	TGTGCCAGCAGCTTAGGAGGGTCTAATGAAAAACTGTTTTTT	CASSLGGSNEKLFF
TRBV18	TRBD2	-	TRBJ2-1	TGTGCCAGCTCACCACCGAACAAGCGGGAGTCGGGTGAGCAGTTCTTC	CASSPPNKRESGEQFF
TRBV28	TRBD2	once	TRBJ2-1	TGTGCCAGCAGGAACATTCGGTCCAGCGGGGGGGCCTCTGAGCAGTTCTTC	CASRNIRSSGGASEQFF
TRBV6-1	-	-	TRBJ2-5	TGTGCCAGCAGCGGAGAAGGGGGATTTAAAGAGACCCAGTACTTC	CASSGEGGFKETQYF
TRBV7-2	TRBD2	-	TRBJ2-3	TGTGCCAGCAGCTCCGGGGGGGCTAGCACAGATACGCAGTATTTT	CASSSGGASTDTQYF
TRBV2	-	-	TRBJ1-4	TGTGCCAGCATCTCGGATCGGGCCCAAGCGGGGGGAAAACTGTTTTTT	CASISDRAQAGGKLFF
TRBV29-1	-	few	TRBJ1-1	TGCAGCGTTGCCGGGGGGGCGGCCAACACTGAAGCTTTCTTT	CSVAGGAANTEAFF
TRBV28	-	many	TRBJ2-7	TGTGCCAGCAGTTTTCGCCCCATCCGGACTGGGGATGCCTACGAGCAGTACTTC	CASSFRPIRTGDAYEQYF
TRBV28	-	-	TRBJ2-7	TGTGCCAGCAGTCGGACATACGAGCAGTACTTC	CASSRTYEQYF
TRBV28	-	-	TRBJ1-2	TGTGCCAGCAGTTTTCGGGGCGCGGTTGGCTACACCTTC	CASSFRGAVGYTF
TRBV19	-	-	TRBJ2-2	TGTGCCAGTACCGATCCCAGTTACACCGGGGAGCTGTTTTTT	CASTDPSYTGELFF
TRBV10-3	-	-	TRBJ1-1	TGTGCCATCAGTGAAGATGGGCCCGGGAACACTGAAGCTTTCTTT	CAISEDGPGNTEAFF
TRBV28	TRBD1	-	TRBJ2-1	TGTGCCAGCACTCGGGACAGTGAGTTTGATGAGCAGTTCTTC	CASTRDSEFDEQFF
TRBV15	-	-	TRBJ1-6	TGTGCCACCAGCAGAGCGGGGTATAATTCACCCCTCCACTTT	CATSRAGYNSPLHF